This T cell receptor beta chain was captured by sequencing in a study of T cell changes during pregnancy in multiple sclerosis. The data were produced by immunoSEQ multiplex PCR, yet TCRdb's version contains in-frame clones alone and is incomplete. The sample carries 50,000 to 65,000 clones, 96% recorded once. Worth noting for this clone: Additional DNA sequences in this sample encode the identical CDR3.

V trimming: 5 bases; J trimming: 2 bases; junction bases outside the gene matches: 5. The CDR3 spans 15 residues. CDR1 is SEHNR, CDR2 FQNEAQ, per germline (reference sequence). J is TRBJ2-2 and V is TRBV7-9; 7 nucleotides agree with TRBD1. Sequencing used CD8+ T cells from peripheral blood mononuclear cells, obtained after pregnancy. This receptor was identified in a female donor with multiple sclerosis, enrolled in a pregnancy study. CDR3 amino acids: CASSPRDRNTGELFF. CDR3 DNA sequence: TGTGCCAGCAGCCCCAGGGACAGAAACACCGGGGAGCTGTTTTTT.